The 8 T cell receptor beta chains in this list originate from one sample, sequenced in a study of control samples from healthy donors and cancer patients (dated by TCRdb to the early 2020s). Receptor amplification or capture employed the immunoSEQ multiplex PCR assay. Sourced from immuneACCESS, this table was stored by TCRdb with only in-frame sequences that have V and J called. A share of the clones is absent; for the studies checked, an unresolved V gene accounts for under half, and the remainder has no known explanation. The sample contains 130,000 or so clones, around nine tenths of them found a single time. Roughly 3.2% of the sample rests with the top ten. Sequencing used blood. These receptor sequences come from a man over 45 in good health.

The chain links TRBV24-1 to TRBJ2-3; either TRBD1 or TRBD2 may supply D (7 bases each). The V gene lost 1 base and the J gene lost 1 base, with 11 bases spanning the gap. The CDR3 runs to 16 residues. Germline CDR1 reads KGHDR; CDR2 reads SFDVKD. The CDR3 coding sequence is TGTGCCACCAGTGATTTTCAGGGGGGGGGCACAGATACGCAGTATTTT. The encoded protein is CATSDFQGGGTDTQYF.

The chain has TRBV6-5 and TRBJ2-7, with 7 bases matching TRBD1. The CDR3 runs 15 residues. The germline gives CDR1 MNHEY, CDR2 SVGAGI. J lost 3 bases, V lost 5 bases, and 10 bases had no gene match. In DNA, the CDR3 is TGTGCCAGCAGTCTTGCGTACAGGGGTGTCTACGAGCAGTACTTC. Amino acid sequence: CASSLAYRGVYEQYF.

The chain links TRBV24-1 to TRBJ2-1, with 9 bases aligning to TRBD2. CDR3 size: 15 residues. CDR1 and CDR2 from the germline V gene are KGHDR and SFDVKD. Unmatched junction bases numbered 10, after V lost 6 bases and J lost 8 bases. The CDR3 bases are TGTGCCACCAGTCTGTTTAGCGGGGGATTCGATGAGCAGTTCTTC. It codes for CATSLFSGGFDEQFF.

Only one count was recorded for this clone. The rearrangement uses TRBV6-1 and TRBJ1-4, with a tentative D call TRBD1 (5 bases). Trimming took off 3 bases at V and 1 base at J, with 12 bases between the two ends. The CDR3 loop spans 16 amino acids. CDR1 MNHNS and CDR2 SASEGT come from the germline V gene. DNA for the CDR3: TGTGCCAGCAGTGACTTTGGGGGGGTAACTAATGAAAAACTGTTTTTT. This translates into CASSDFGGVTNEKLFF.

This clone occurred a few times. The chain combines TRBV5-6 with TRBJ1-5, with D possibly TRBD1 on 6 matching bases. The CDR3 runs 15 residues. Germline CDR1 is SGHDT and CDR2 is YYEEEE. V lost 4 bases and J lost 0, with 11 bases in between. The CDR3 sequence: CASSRLDSSNQPQHF. The CDR3, as DNA: TGTGCCAGCAGCCGGCTGGACAGTAGCAATCAGCCCCAGCATTTT. Looking up the rest from reference TRBV5-6 and TRBJ1-5 gives the full variable domain: DAGVTQSPTHLIKTRGQQVTLRCSPKSGHDTVSWYQQALGQGPQFIFQYYEEEERQRGNFPDRFSGHQFPNYSSELNVNALLLGDSALYLCASSRLDSSNQPQHFGDGTRLSIL.

This clone was counted a single time. The chain combines TRBV9 with TRBJ1-2; a possible D gene is TRBD1 (5 bases). The CDR3 length is 13 residues. Germline V gene data show CDR1 as SGDLS and CDR2 as YYNGEE. The V gene lost 1 base and the J gene lost 8 bases, with 12 bases spanning the gap. CDR3 bases: TGTGCCAGCAGCGTACAGGGTGATGGGGGCTACACCTTC. Protein sequence: CASSVQGDGGYTF.

The V call is TRBV19, the J call TRBJ1-2; possibly TRBD1 for D (6 bases). This CDR3 is 14 amino acids long. Per germline, CDR1 LNHDA and CDR2 SQIVND (reference sequence). V lost 5 bases, J lost 3 bases, and 13 bases lay in between. CDR3 region: CASSVVPGDYGYTF. The CDR3 coding sequence is TGTGCCAGTAGTGTGGTCCCAGGGGACTATGGCTACACCTTC. Combining the CDR3 with reference TRBV19 and TRBJ1-2 gives the whole variable domain DGGITQSPKYLFRKEGQNVTLSCEQNLNHDAMYWYRQDPGQGLRLIYYSQIVNDFQKGDIAEGYSVSREKKESFPLTVTSAQKNPTAFYLCASSVVPGDYGYTFGSGTRLTVV.

This chain links TRBV28 with TRBJ2-7, with 7 bases fitting TRBD2. CDR1 is MDHEN, CDR2 SYDVKM, per germline. The CDR3 has 15 residues. V shed 3 bases, J shed 4 bases, and the junction held 9 bases outside the gene matches. The CDR3 loop is CASSFSRGGGYEQYF. The CDR3 nucleotides are TGTGCCAGCAGTTTCTCGAGGGGCGGGGGTTACGAGCAGTACTTC.